These T cell receptor beta chains were read from a single sample in a study of T cells after yellow fever vaccination. One entry per CDR3 protein results from TCRdb running MiXCR on the 5' RACE reads. The sample yields approximately 300,000 distinct CDR3 sequences, about 6.6% seen once. The specimen was PBMCs, collected 35 to 50 days after the first yellow fever vaccination. These receptors were obtained from a man aged 18 to 35 who received the YFV17D yellow fever vaccine. The CDR3 runs from the conserved cysteine through the conserved F or W. Fields, in order: V gene, clone size, D gene, J gene, CDR3 DNA, CDR3 protein. D genes are given only for firm matches. Clone size, where shown, is once, few, many, or a class for clones that have expanded.

v_call: TRBV4-1; clone_size: many; d_call: .; j_call: TRBJ2-3; cdr3_nt: TGCGCCAGCAGCCAAGCGCCGGCAGGGGGGGACACAGATACGCAGTATTTT; cdr3_aa: CASSQAPAGGDTDTQYF
v_call: TRBV25-1; clone_size: .; d_call: .; j_call: TRBJ1-1; cdr3_nt: TGTGCCAGCAGTGGACGGGCACGAGGGGAGGGCGACTCACCGGGCACTGAAGCTTTCTTT; cdr3_aa: CASSGRARGEGDSPGTEAFF
v_call: TRBV20-1; clone_size: .; d_call: TRBD1; j_call: TRBJ2-2; cdr3_nt: TGCAGTGCTAGGATCCACAAAAAGACAGGGGGAACCGGGGAGCTGTTTTTT; cdr3_aa: CSARIHKKTGGTGELFF
v_call: TRBV4-1; clone_size: .; d_call: .; j_call: TRBJ2-4; cdr3_nt: TGCGCCAGCAGCCAACTCGAAGGTGGGATTGGGCCCAAAAACATTCAGTACTTC; cdr3_aa: CASSQLEGGIGPKNIQYF
v_call: TRBV5-5; clone_size: few; d_call: TRBD2; j_call: TRBJ2-2; cdr3_nt: TGTGCCAGCAGCTTTTTAGCGGGGACGAACACCGGGGAGCTGTTTTTT; cdr3_aa: CASSFLAGTNTGELFF
v_call: TRBV5-6; clone_size: many; d_call: .; j_call: TRBJ2-2; cdr3_nt: TGTGCCAGTACGCACACCGGGGAGCTGTTTTTT; cdr3_aa: CASTHTGELFF
v_call: TRBV4-1; clone_size: few; d_call: .; j_call: TRBJ2-3; cdr3_nt: TGCGCCAGCAGCCAAGTCACGGGGGTTACAGATACGCAGTATTTT; cdr3_aa: CASSQVTGVTDTQYF
v_call: TRBV3-1; clone_size: few; d_call: .; j_call: TRBJ1-6; cdr3_nt: TGTGCCAGCAGCCAAGGCAGAGGTTCACCCCTCCACTTT; cdr3_aa: CASSQGRGSPLHF
v_call: TRBV5-4; clone_size: many; d_call: .; j_call: TRBJ1-6; cdr3_nt: TGTGCCAGCAGCTTGGGACAAAATTCACCCCTCCACTTT; cdr3_aa: CASSLGQNSPLHF
v_call: TRBV3-1; clone_size: .; d_call: .; j_call: TRBJ2-7; cdr3_nt: TGTGCCAGCAGCCAAGATTGGCAGGGGCGGTCCGAGCAGTACTTC; cdr3_aa: CASSQDWQGRSEQYF
v_call: TRBV5-1; clone_size: many; d_call: TRBD1; j_call: TRBJ1-1; cdr3_nt: TGCGCCAGCAGCAGACAGGGAGGGAACACTGAAGCTTTCTTT; cdr3_aa: CASSRQGGNTEAFF
v_call: TRBV5-1; clone_size: .; d_call: TRBD1; j_call: TRBJ1-1; cdr3_nt: TGCGCCAGCAGCTTGGGGCAGGGGGCTCGGACTGAAGCTTTCTTT; cdr3_aa: CASSLGQGARTEAFF
v_call: TRBV7-2; clone_size: .; d_call: .; j_call: TRBJ1-1; cdr3_nt: TGTGCCAGCAGCCTAGAGAGGGGTCAGACTGAAGCTTTCTTT; cdr3_aa: CASSLERGQTEAFF
v_call: TRBV27; clone_size: .; d_call: .; j_call: TRBJ1-4; cdr3_nt: TGTGCCAGCAGTTTTACAAGTCCGGGTGAAAAACTGTTTTTT; cdr3_aa: CASSFTSPGEKLFF
v_call: TRBV5-4; clone_size: many; d_call: TRBD2; j_call: TRBJ2-1; cdr3_nt: TGTGCCAGCAGCTTGGGGGGGGGATTCCCCAATGAGCAGTTCTTC; cdr3_aa: CASSLGGGFPNEQFF
v_call: TRBV25-1; clone_size: .; d_call: TRBD2; j_call: TRBJ2-1; cdr3_nt: TGTGCCAGCAGTGAAAGTGCGGGGGGATACAATGAGCAGTTCTTC; cdr3_aa: CASSESAGGYNEQFF
v_call: TRBV27; clone_size: few; d_call: TRBD1; j_call: TRBJ1-5; cdr3_nt: TGTGCCAGCAGTAGACAGGGCAGCCAGCCCCAGCATTTT; cdr3_aa: CASSRQGSQPQHF
v_call: TRBV5-1; clone_size: few; d_call: .; j_call: TRBJ2-5; cdr3_nt: TGCGCCAGCAGCTTGGCCGCGGAAGAGACCCAGTACTTC; cdr3_aa: CASSLAAEETQYF
v_call: TRBV4-2; clone_size: many; d_call: .; j_call: TRBJ2-5; cdr3_nt: TGTGCCAGCAGCCCTAGTAGGGGCGATCAAGAGACCCAGTACTTC; cdr3_aa: CASSPSRGDQETQYF
v_call: TRBV27; clone_size: .; d_call: TRBD2; j_call: TRBJ2-6; cdr3_nt: TGTGCCACCACACGGGGCGGGGGCTCTGGGGCCAACGTCCTGACTTTC; cdr3_aa: CATTRGGGSGANVLTF
v_call: TRBV6-2/TRBV6-3; clone_size: .; d_call: .; j_call: TRBJ2-7; cdr3_nt: TGTGCCTCCGACCCGACGGGGTACTACGAGCAGTACTTC; cdr3_aa: CASDPTGYYEQYF
v_call: TRBV11-1; clone_size: .; d_call: TRBD1; j_call: TRBJ1-5; cdr3_nt: TGTGCCAGCAGCTTTGGACAGGGGGCTCGGGGAAGCAATCAGCCCCAGCATTTT; cdr3_aa: CASSFGQGARGSNQPQHF
v_call: TRBV5-5; clone_size: few; d_call: .; j_call: TRBJ1-4; cdr3_nt: TGTGCCAGCAGTCCGCAGGGAAGTCGAGATGAAAAACTGTTTTTT; cdr3_aa: CASSPQGSRDEKLFF
v_call: TRBV10-3; clone_size: .; d_call: .; j_call: TRBJ1-5; cdr3_nt: TGTGCCATCAGTAGCCAGGGAGTTCAGCCCCAGCATTTT; cdr3_aa: CAISSQGVQPQHF
v_call: TRBV10-3; clone_size: few; d_call: TRBD1; j_call: TRBJ1-2; cdr3_nt: TGTGCCATCAAACCCCTGGCTGGGACAGGGAAGGAACATGGCTACACCTTC; cdr3_aa: CAIKPLAGTGKEHGYTF
v_call: TRBV11-2; clone_size: .; d_call: .; j_call: TRBJ2-3; cdr3_nt: TGTGCCAGCAGACTATACGATACGCAGTATTTT; cdr3_aa: CASRLYDTQYF
v_call: TRBV7-2; clone_size: few; d_call: .; j_call: TRBJ2-1; cdr3_nt: TGTGCCAGCAGCTTATTTATAGGCTCCTACAATGAGCAGTTCTTC; cdr3_aa: CASSLFIGSYNEQFF